Listed below are T cell receptor beta chains from one sample, sequenced in a study of T cells in Graves' hyperthyroidism and ophthalmopathy. TCRdb independently ran MiXCR on the multiplex PCR reads; one entry per CDR3 protein. This sample has about 200,000 distinct CDR3 sequences, with roughly a sixth found just once. Input material: blood. The receptors originated from a woman aged 50 to 60 with Graves' hyperthyroidism. Each CDR3 is given with its conserved first and last residue. The order of the fields is D gene, V gene, J gene, clone size, CDR3 DNA, CDR3 protein. D genes are given only for firm matches. Only some rows state a clone size, as once, few, many or a class for expanded clones.

>TRBD1|TRBV11-2|TRBJ2-2|many
TGTGCCAGCAGCTTGACAGGGGTAGGCACCGGGGAGCTGTTTTTT
CASSLTGVGTGELFF
>-|TRBV7-4|TRBJ2-1|-
TGCGCCAGCAGCCAAGGGGCCGGCCTGCACAATGAGCAGTTCTTC
CASSQGAGLHNEQFF
>-|TRBV6-4|TRBJ2-6|-
TGTGCCAGCAGTAACTCTGGGGCCAACGTCCTGACTTTC
CASSNSGANVLTF
>-|TRBV2|TRBJ1-1|many
TGTGCCAGCAGTGAAGGACGGATGAACACTGAAGCTTTCTTT
CASSEGRMNTEAFF
>-|TRBV3-1|TRBJ2-3|many
TGTGCCAGCAGCCAAGGTGGTTCAAGTAATAGGCAGTATTTT
CASSQGGSSNRQYF
>TRBD1|TRBV6-1|TRBJ2-2|-
TGTGCCAGCAGTGAATTAAGGGACAGAGCGAACACCGGGGAGCTGTTTTTT
CASSELRDRANTGELFF
>-|TRBV20-1|TRBJ2-1|many
TGCAGTGCTACAATTAAAGATGAGCAGTTCTTC
CSATIKDEQFF
>-|TRBV2|TRBJ1-5|many
TGTGCCAGCAGGGGAACGGGGGGCAATCAGCCCCAGCATTTT
CASRGTGGNQPQHF
>-|TRBV3-1|TRBJ1-1|many
TGTGCCAGCAGCCAAGTAGGACCGAACACTGAAGCTTTCTTT
CASSQVGPNTEAFF
>TRBD2|TRBV3-1|TRBJ2-1|-
TGTGCCAGCACCACAGCTAGCGGGAGTGGTGAGCAGTTCTTC
CASTTASGSGEQFF
>TRBD1|TRBV27|TRBJ2-7|many
TGTGCCAGCAGTTCTCACGGACAGGGTGTCTCCTACGAGCAGTACTTC
CASSSHGQGVSYEQYF
>TRBD2|TRBV20-1|TRBJ2-1|many
TGCAGTGCTAGACTAGCGGGAAGCTCCTACAATGAGCAGTTCTTC
CSARLAGSSYNEQFF
>-|TRBV28|TRBJ1-2|few
TGTGCCGGCAGTTTTGGTGGAGATGGCTACACCTTC
CAGSFGGDGYTF
>TRBD2|TRBV12-3/TRBV12-4|TRBJ2-1|many
TGTGCCAGCGGCTTAGCGGGAGGCACAAATGAGCAGTTCTTC
CASGLAGGTNEQFF
>-|TRBV20-1|TRBJ2-2|few
TGCAGTGCTACTCAGGTTCCCGGGGAGCTGTTTTTT
CSATQVPGELFF
>-|TRBV6-1|TRBJ1-1|few
TGTGCCAGCTGTTTTCTCAGGGCGAACACTGAAGCTTTCTTT
CASCFLRANTEAFF
>-|TRBV11-2|TRBJ2-1|many
TGTGCCAGCACCTCTCTAATTGGGAATTACAATGAGCAGTTCTTC
CASTSLIGNYNEQFF
>TRBD2|TRBV9|TRBJ2-1|many
TGTGCCAGCAGCGTAGCTGGTAGCGGGGAACACAATGAGCAGTTCTTC
CASSVAGSGEHNEQFF